The 32 T cell receptor beta chains presented below share a single source sample, sequenced in a study of identical twins. In TCRdb, the 5' RACE reads were re-called with MiXCR into one record per CDR3 protein. The sample lists under 300,000 distinct CDR3 sequences; 5.5% to 7.5% were seen once. Separately, the same data were catalogued under a study of T cells expressing NK-cell markers.

The sample comprised CD8+ T cells sorted from blood. These receptors all stem from a woman younger than 30 in good health.

This clonotype was observed a few times. The V and J genes are TRBV9 and TRBJ2-7; perhaps TRBD1 as D (6 bases). Germline V gene data show CDR1 as SGDLS and CDR2 as YYNGEE. CDR3 length: 12 residues. V lost 3 bases and J lost 5, with 9 bases in between. In DNA, the CDR3 is TGTGCCAGCAGCGACAGGGCCGACGAGCAGTACTTC. Amino acid sequence: CASSDRADEQYF.

V is TRBV6-5 and J is TRBJ2-5, with D perhaps assigned TRBD1 or TRBD2 (5 bases each). The V and J ends lost 0 bases and 4 bases respectively, with 12 bases between them. The CDR3 length is 15 residues. Germline V gene sequence: CDR1 MNHEY, CDR2 SVGAGI. Here the CDR3 DNA reads TGTGCCAGCAGTTACTCCTCCGGGGCTGGAGAGACCCAGTACTTC. Its protein product is CASSYSSGAGETQYF.

This clonotype was counted only a few times. This chain links TRBV4-1 with TRBJ1-5; the D gene is possibly TRBD1 (5 bases). The CDR3 extends over 15 amino acids. Trimming took 0 bases from V and 0 from J, leaving 6 bases between them. Germline lookup yields CDR1 MGHRA and CDR2 YSYEKL. The CDR3 region is CASSQDQGSNQPQHF. For the CDR3, the DNA is TGCGCCAGCAGCCAAGATCAGGGTAGCAATCAGCCCCAGCATTTT.

There are many counts of this clonotype. The chain carries TRBV12-3 or TRBV12-4 and TRBJ2-7; 8 bases match TRBD2. With V trimmed by 2 bases and J by 7 bases, 7 bases remained unmatched. The CDR3 has 14 residues. This CDR3 reads CASSLSSGRGEQYF. The CDR3 coding sequence is TGTGCCAGCAGTTTATCCAGCGGGAGAGGAGAGCAGTACTTC.

V usage is TRBV7-2 and J usage is TRBJ2-1; D remains unclear. The V and J ends lost 3 bases and 12 bases respectively, with 6 bases between them. The CDR3 contains 10 residues. Germline V gives CDR1 SGHTA, CDR2 FQGNSA. The CDR3, as DNA: TGTGCCAGCAGCTTTAACCGGCAGTTCTTC. Its protein is CASSFNRQFF.

This clonotype has at least ten counts. The J gene is TRBJ1-5, the V gene TRBV19; D is ambiguous. Germline V gives CDR1 LNHDA, CDR2 SQIVND (reference sequence). The CDR3 runs to 15 residues. V was pared by 5 bases and J by 1 base, with 12 bases between. CDR3 in amino acids: CASSSPFGSNQPQHF. The CDR3 DNA reads TGTGCCAGTAGTTCCCCATTTGGAAGCAATCAGCCCCAGCATTTT. The full variable domain, in which reference TRBV19 and TRBJ1-5 provide the parts outside the CDR3, is DGGITQSPKYLFRKEGQNVTLSCEQNLNHDAMYWYRQDPGQGLRLIYYSQIVNDFQKGDIAEGYSVSREKKESFPLTVTSAQKNPTAFYLCASSSPFGSNQPQHFGDGTRLSIL.

Worth noting for this clonotype: Compared with germline, one end of the junction differs, possibly owing to a read error. The chain's CDR3 is CSVQDGLEQYF. The DNA of the CDR3 is TGCAGCGTTCAAGACGGTCTCGAGCAGTACTTC. The rearrangement joins TRBV29-1 to TRBJ2-7, with D hard to call. The germline V gene encodes CDR1 SQVTM and CDR2 ANQGSEA. This CDR3 is 11 amino acids long.

This clonotype was found many times. The V call is TRBV9, the J call TRBJ2-1; perhaps TRBD2 as D (7 bases). The CDR3 is made up of 15 amino acids. V was trimmed by 0 bases and J by 5 bases, leaving 12 bases between them. Germline lookup yields CDR1 SGDLS and CDR2 YYNGEE. CDR3 coding DNA: TGTGCCAGCAGCGTAGGGGGGGGGCGCGACAATGAGCAGTTCTTC. Amino acids: CASSVGGGRDNEQFF.

The genes are TRBV7-6 and TRBJ1-3; maybe TRBD1 (5 bases). Germline V gene sequence: CDR1 SGHVS, CDR2 FNYEAQ. This CDR3 is built from 14 residues. V gave up 1 base and J gave up 2 bases, with 6 bases separating them. Here the CDR3 reads CASSLGGAGNTIYF. CDR3 nucleotides: TGTGCCAGCAGCTTAGGAGGGGCTGGAAACACCATATATTTT.

J is TRBJ2-3 and V is TRBV20-1; unclear D gene. Germline values: CDR1 DFQATT, CDR2 SNEGSKA (reference sequence). The CDR3 is made up of 14 amino acids. With 3 bases removed from V and 2 bases from J, the gap between germline ends came to 12 bases. The CDR3 DNA sequence: TGCAGTGCTAGTCGGATATCTAACACAGATACGCAGTATTTT. Protein: CSASRISNTDTQYF.

This chain connects TRBV9 to TRBJ2-1, with D hard to call. V was cut by 0 bases and J by 0 bases, with 7 bases left in between. The CDR3 has 15 residues. Germline lookup yields CDR1 SGDLS and CDR2 YYNGEE. The CDR3 loop is CASSVVWDSYNEQFF. CDR3 sequence (DNA): TGTGCCAGCAGCGTAGTGTGGGACTCCTACAATGAGCAGTTCTTC.

This chain joins TRBV27 and TRBJ1-1, with 7 bases matching TRBD1. V dropped 7 bases and J dropped 0; count of bases not matched to a gene: 8. CDR1 and CDR2 from the germline V gene are MNHEY and SMNVEV (reference sequence). There are 15 residues in the CDR3. CDR3 bases: TGTGCCAGCACCCGAGTTGGGACAGTGAACACTGAAGCTTTCTTT. Translating it yields CASTRVGTVNTEAFF.

This clonotype was found many times. V gene TRBV10-3 combines with J gene TRBJ2-2, with a weak D call TRBD2 (5 bases). The length of the CDR3 is 16 residues. Trimming removed 6 bases at V and 7 bases at J, with 21 bases between. Looked up from germline, CDR1 is ENHRY and CDR2 is SYGVKD. Here the CDR3 DNA reads TGTGCCATCAGCGCCGACGTGGAGGCTAGAGGCGGGGAGCTGTTTTTT. It encodes CAISADVEARGGELFF.

Only a few counts were recorded for this clonotype. The CDR3: CASSFTSRNEQFF. The CDR3 DNA reads as TGTGCCAGCAGCTTTACCTCAAGGAATGAGCAGTTCTTC. The chain combines TRBV7-2 with TRBJ2-1; D remains unclear. CDR1 and CDR2 from the germline V gene are SGHTA and FQGNSA. V was cut by 3 bases and J by 7 bases, with 10 bases left in between. The CDR3 is 13 residues long.

V is TRBV6-1 and J is TRBJ2-2; 7 bases line up with TRBD1. Trimming cost V 8 bases and J 2 bases; bases outside gene matches: 5. Germline V gene lookup returns CDR1 MNHNS and CDR2 SASEGT. The CDR3 runs 14 residues. The chain's CDR3 is CASQGTENTGELFF. The CDR3 bases are TGTGCCAGCCAAGGGACAGAAAACACCGGGGAGCTGTTTTTT.

This clonotype showed up many times. The J gene is TRBJ2-7, the V gene TRBV2, with TRBD2 matching over 8 bases. This CDR3 spans 13 amino acids. V dropped 6 bases and J dropped 4; count of bases not matched to a gene: 5. Germline CDR1 is SNHLY and CDR2 is FYNNEI. The CDR3 spells CASRGSGAYEQYF. CDR3 nucleotide sequence: TGTGCCAGCAGGGGTAGCGGGGCTTACGAGCAGTACTTC.

V and J are TRBV3-1 and TRBJ2-1, with D possibly TRBD2 on 6 matching bases. There are 12 residues in the CDR3. Germline CDR1 LGHDT, CDR2 YNNKEL (reference sequence). V was cut by 1 base and J by 10 bases, with 8 bases left in between. In nucleotides, the CDR3 is TGTGCCAGCAGCCAAGTCGCGGGAGAGCAGTTCTTC. Protein: CASSQVAGEQFF.

This clonotype was picked up one time. This sequence joins TRBV19 and TRBJ2-1, with D possibly TRBD1 on 5 matching bases. The CDR3 spans 14 residues. Germline CDR1 and CDR2: LNHDA and SQIVND (reference sequence). V lost 4 bases and J lost 3, with 10 bases in between. CDR3 in DNA: TGTGCCAGTAGTACCCAGGGAAACTACAATGAGCAGTTCTTC. Protein sequence: CASSTQGNYNEQFF.

This clonotype was picked up many times. At one boundary the junction diverges from the germline segment, which might be a read error. The chain combines TRBV6-2 or TRBV6-3 with TRBJ2-5; D gene ambiguous. Germline loops: CDR1 MNHEY, CDR2 SVGEGT. CDR3 size: 12 residues. The CDR3 nucleotides are TGTGCCAGCAGTTACCTTCAAGGGACCCAGTACTTC. The encoded protein is CASSYLQGTQYF.

The chain joins TRBV27 to TRBJ2-2; D remains unclear. The germline V and J ends were trimmed by 2 bases and 8 bases, with 6 bases remaining between them. Germline V gene lookup returns CDR1 MNHEY and CDR2 SMNVEV (reference sequence). The CDR3 runs 12 residues. The CDR3 DNA sequence: TGTGCCAGCAGTTTACTCGGAGGGGAGCTGTTTTTT. Translated, it gives CASSLLGGELFF.

The J gene is TRBJ2-7, the V gene TRBV7-2; TRBD2 aligns across 9 bases. Germline V gene data show CDR1 as SGHTA and CDR2 as FQGNSA. V lost 5 bases, J lost 4 bases, and 12 bases stayed unmatched. This CDR3 region has 16 residues. The CDR3 here is CASSGAPTSGPYEQYF. DNA for the CDR3: TGTGCCAGCAGCGGCGCCCCGACTAGCGGACCTTACGAGCAGTACTTC. The entire variable domain, with the rest obtained from reference TRBV7-2 and TRBJ2-7, is as follows: GAGVSQSPSNKVTEKGKDVELRCDPISGHTALYWYRQSLGQGLEFLIYFQGNSAPDKSGLPSDRFSAERTGGSVSTLTIQRTQQEDSAVYLCASSGAPTSGPYEQYFGPGTRLTVT.

This clonotype was counted a few times. This sequence joins TRBV16 and TRBJ2-7; a possible D gene is TRBD1 (6 bases). The CDR3 has 17 residues. Germline CDR1 and CDR2: KGHSY and FQNENV. V lost 1 base and J 6 bases, leaving 22 bases between the germline ends. The CDR3 spells CASSQFDRFHRGPEQYF. The CDR3 nucleotides are TGTGCCAGCAGCCAATTTGACAGGTTTCACAGAGGACCCGAGCAGTACTTC.

This clonotype was counted many times. This sequence joins TRBV12-3 or TRBV12-4 and TRBJ1-2; the D gene is possibly TRBD1 (6 bases). The CDR3 extends over 13 amino acids. Trimming stripped 2 bases from V and 6 bases from J, with 10 bases between. CDR3 nucleotide sequence: TGTGCCAGCAGTTTACCAGGGGAAAATGGCTACACCTTC. This translates into CASSLPGENGYTF.

This clonotype was counted ten times or more. The CDR3 DNA reads as TGTGCCAGCAGTTTTGGCGACACCGGGGAGCTGTTTTTT. The encoded protein is CASSFGDTGELFF. The gene calls are TRBV5-5 and TRBJ2-2; no definite D call. CDR3 length: 13 amino acids. Trimming took off 5 bases at V and 3 bases at J, with 8 bases between the two ends. CDR1 SGHKS and CDR2 YYEKEE come from the germline V gene (reference sequence).

This clonotype has only a few counts. The chain couples TRBV12-3 or TRBV12-4 to TRBJ1-5; D is uncertain. CDR3 length: 14 residues. V was pared by 3 bases and J by 0 bases, with 6 bases between. DNA for the CDR3: TGTGCCAGCAGTTTCGGGTATAGCAATCAGCCCCAGCATTTT. It yields the protein CASSFGYSNQPQHF.

V and J are TRBV9 and TRBJ1-2, with D unresolved. From germline, CDR1 is SGDLS and CDR2 YYNGEE. V lost 3 bases, J lost 6 bases, and 9 bases lay in between. The CDR3 consists of 12 residues. DNA for the CDR3: TGTGCCAGCAGCGGGACCATGGATGGCTACACCTTC. Its protein product is CASSGTMDGYTF.

At least ten counts were recorded for this clonotype. The chain couples TRBV30 to TRBJ2-3, with D perhaps TRBD2 (6 bases). V dropped 6 bases and J dropped 5 bases, with 15 bases sitting between them. The length of the CDR3 is 13 residues. Germline-derived CDR1 and CDR2 are GTSNPN and SVGIG (reference sequence). For the CDR3, the DNA is TGTGCCTGTACCCGGGACTTTCAAGATACGCAGTATTTT. Encoded protein: CACTRDFQDTQYF.

The rearrangement links TRBV30 to TRBJ2-7, with D possibly being TRBD1 (5 bases). Per germline, CDR1 GTSNPN and CDR2 SVGIG (reference sequence). Trimming removed 4 bases at V and 3 bases at J, with 10 bases between. The CDR3 consists of 12 residues. CDR3 nucleotides: TGTGCCTGGAAGGGTGACAGCTACGAGCAGTACTTC. Its translation is CAWKGDSYEQYF.

This clonotype was observed a few times. The CDR3 region has the DNA TGTGCCAGTAAGACTAGCGGGGGGGCCTACACCGGGGAGCTGTTTTTT. Its protein product is CASKTSGGAYTGELFF. J is TRBJ2-2 and V is TRBV2; 14 bases agree with TRBD2. This CDR3 comprises 16 residues. CDR1 is SNHLY and CDR2 is FYNNEI in the germline V gene. Trimming took 9 bases from V and 3 from J; bases not matched to a gene: 6. Drawing the rest from reference TRBV2 and TRBJ2-2, the complete variable domain is EPEVTQTPSHQVTQMGQEVILRCVPISNHLYFYWYRQILGQKVEFLVSFYNNEISEKSEIFDDQFSVERPDGSNFTLKIRSTKLEDSAMYFCASKTSGGAYTGELFFGEGSRLTVL.

This clonotype has more than one count but fewer than ten. The chain is built from TRBV6-5 and TRBJ1-1, with D maybe TRBD1 (6 bases). Germline CDR1 MNHEY, CDR2 SVGAGI. Trimming cost V 5 bases and J 3 bases, with 13 bases left between them. This CDR3 is built from 14 residues. This CDR3 is CASSHRAGDTEAFF. The CDR3 region has the DNA TGTGCCAGCAGTCACAGGGCAGGGGACACTGAAGCTTTCTTT.

This clonotype occurred a few times. The gene calls are TRBV20-1 and TRBJ1-2; D is ambiguous. V lost 2 bases, J lost 4 bases, and 17 bases lay in between. The CDR3 is made up of 15 amino acids. Germline assignment: CDR1 DFQATT and CDR2 SNEGSKA (reference sequence). The CDR3 reads CSARYAKGSRYGYTF. CDR3 coding DNA: TGCAGTGCTAGATACGCCAAAGGAAGCCGCTATGGCTACACCTTC.

J is TRBJ2-2 and V is TRBV7-2; 7 nucleotides align to TRBD2. Germline trimming cut 2 bases from V and 4 bases from J; bases unmatched to any gene: 7. There are 16 residues in the CDR3. In germline, CDR1 is SGHTA, CDR2 FQGNSA. The CDR3: CASSLTGGSVTGELFF. As DNA, the CDR3 is TGTGCCAGCAGCTTAACAGGCGGGAGTGTCACCGGGGAGCTGTTTTTT.